This T cell receptor (beta chain) was identified in a study of T cell changes during pregnancy in multiple sclerosis. The table came from immunoSEQ multiplex PCR; TCRdb's copy has only in-frame clones and leaves some out. The table has approximately 70,000 clones, about nine tenths seen once. CDR1 is MNHEY, CDR2 SMNVEV, per germline (reference sequence). This CDR3 has 16 residues. The V and J ends lost 2 bases and 3 bases, in that order; junction bases with no gene match: 3. The chain joins TRBV27 to TRBJ2-3, with TRBD2 identical over 12 bases. This TCR was sampled from a female donor with multiple sclerosis, enrolled in a pregnancy study. The source material was CD4+ T cells from peripheral blood mononuclear cells, sampled before pregnancy. This CDR3 is CASSLLAGGPTDTQYF. The CDR3, as DNA: TGTGCCAGCAGTTTACTAGCGGGAGGGCCGACAGATACGCAGTATTTT.